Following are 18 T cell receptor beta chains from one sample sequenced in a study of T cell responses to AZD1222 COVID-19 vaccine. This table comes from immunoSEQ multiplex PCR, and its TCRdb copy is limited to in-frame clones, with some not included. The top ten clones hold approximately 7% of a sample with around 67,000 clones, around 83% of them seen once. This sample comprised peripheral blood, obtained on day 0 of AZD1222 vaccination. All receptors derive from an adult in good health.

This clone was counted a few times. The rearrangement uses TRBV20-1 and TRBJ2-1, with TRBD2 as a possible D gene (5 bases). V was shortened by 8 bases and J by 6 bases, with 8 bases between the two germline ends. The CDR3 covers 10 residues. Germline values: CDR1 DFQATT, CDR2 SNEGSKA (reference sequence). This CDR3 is CSPGGNEQFF. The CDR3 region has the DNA TGCAGTCCCGGAGGCAATGAGCAGTTCTTC.

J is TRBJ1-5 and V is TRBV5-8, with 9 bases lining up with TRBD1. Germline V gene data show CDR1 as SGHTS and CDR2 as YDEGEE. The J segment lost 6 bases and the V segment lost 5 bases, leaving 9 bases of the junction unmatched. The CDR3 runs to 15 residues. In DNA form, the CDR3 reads TGTGCCAGCAGTTCAGAGGGACAGGGCGGTCAGCCCCAGCATTTT. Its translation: CASSSEGQGGQPQHF.

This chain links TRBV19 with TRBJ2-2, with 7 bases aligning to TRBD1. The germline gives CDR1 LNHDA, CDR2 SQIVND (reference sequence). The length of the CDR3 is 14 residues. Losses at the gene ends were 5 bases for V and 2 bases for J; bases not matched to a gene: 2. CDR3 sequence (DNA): TGTGCCAGTAGTTCAGGGGGTAACACCGGGGAGCTGTTTTTT. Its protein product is CASSSGGNTGELFF.

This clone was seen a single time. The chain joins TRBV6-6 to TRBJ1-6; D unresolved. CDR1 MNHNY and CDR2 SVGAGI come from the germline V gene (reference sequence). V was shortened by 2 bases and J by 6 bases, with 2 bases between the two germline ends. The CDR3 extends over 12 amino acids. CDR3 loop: CASSYVNSPLHF. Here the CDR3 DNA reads TGTGCCAGCAGTTACGTTAATTCACCCCTCCACTTT.

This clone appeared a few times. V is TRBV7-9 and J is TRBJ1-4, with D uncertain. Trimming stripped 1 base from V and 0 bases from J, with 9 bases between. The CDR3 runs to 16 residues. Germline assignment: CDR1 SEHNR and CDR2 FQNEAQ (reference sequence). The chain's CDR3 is CASSLVVATTNEKLFF. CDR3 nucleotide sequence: TGTGCCAGCAGCTTAGTAGTCGCCACAACTAATGAAAAACTGTTTTTT.

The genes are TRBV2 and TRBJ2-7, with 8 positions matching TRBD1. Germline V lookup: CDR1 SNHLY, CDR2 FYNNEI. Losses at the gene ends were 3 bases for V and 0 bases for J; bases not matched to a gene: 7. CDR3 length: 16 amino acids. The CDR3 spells CASSEFQGAGSYEQYF. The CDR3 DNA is TGTGCCAGCAGTGAGTTTCAGGGGGCGGGCTCCTACGAGCAGTACTTC.

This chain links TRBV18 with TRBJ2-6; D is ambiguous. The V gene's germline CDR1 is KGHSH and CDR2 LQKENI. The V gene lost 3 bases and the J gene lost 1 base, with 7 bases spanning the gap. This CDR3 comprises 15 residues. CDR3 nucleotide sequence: TGTGCCAGCTCACCGACGCTTTCTGGGGCCAACGTCCTGACTTTC. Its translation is CASSPTLSGANVLTF.

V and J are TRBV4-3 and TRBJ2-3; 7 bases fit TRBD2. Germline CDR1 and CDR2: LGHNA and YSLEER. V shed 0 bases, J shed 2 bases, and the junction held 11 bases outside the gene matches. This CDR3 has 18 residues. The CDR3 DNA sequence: TGCGCCAGCAGCCAAGAACCCCTAGCGGAAACCTTCACAGATACGCAGTATTTT. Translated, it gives CASSQEPLAETFTDTQYF.

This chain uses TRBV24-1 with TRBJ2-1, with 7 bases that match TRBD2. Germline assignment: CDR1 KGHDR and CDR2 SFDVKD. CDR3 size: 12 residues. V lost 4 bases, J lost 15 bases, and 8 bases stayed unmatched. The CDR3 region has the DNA TGTGCCACCAGTGAGGGAGGGACTACTCTGTTCTTC. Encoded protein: CATSEGGTTLFF.

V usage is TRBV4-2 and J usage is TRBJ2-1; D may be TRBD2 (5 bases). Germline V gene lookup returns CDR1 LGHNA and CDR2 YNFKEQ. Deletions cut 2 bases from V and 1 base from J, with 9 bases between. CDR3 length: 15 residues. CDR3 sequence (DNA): TGTGCCAGCAGCCAAATGGGGAGTTCCTACAATGAGCAGTTCTTC. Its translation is CASSQMGSSYNEQFF.

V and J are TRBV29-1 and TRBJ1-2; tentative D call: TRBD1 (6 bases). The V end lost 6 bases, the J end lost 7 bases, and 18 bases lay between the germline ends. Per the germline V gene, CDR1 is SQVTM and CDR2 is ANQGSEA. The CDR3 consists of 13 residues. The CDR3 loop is CSVLTGTQGGYTF. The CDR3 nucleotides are TGCAGCGTGCTGACAGGCACACAGGGTGGCTACACCTTC. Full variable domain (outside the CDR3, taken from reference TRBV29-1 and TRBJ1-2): SAVISQKPSRDICQRGTSLTIQCQVDSQVTMMFWYRQQPGQSLTLIATANQGSEATYESGFVIDKFPISRPNLTFSTLTVSNMSPEDSSIYLCSVLTGTQGGYTFGSGTRLTVV.

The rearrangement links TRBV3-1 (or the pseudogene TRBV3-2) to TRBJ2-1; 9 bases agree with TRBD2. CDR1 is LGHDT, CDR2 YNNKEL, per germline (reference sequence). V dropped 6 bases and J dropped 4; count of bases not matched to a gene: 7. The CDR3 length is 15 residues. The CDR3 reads CASSRGGAKYNEQFF. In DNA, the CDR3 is TGTGCCAGCAGTCGCGGGGGGGCGAAATACAATGAGCAGTTCTTC.

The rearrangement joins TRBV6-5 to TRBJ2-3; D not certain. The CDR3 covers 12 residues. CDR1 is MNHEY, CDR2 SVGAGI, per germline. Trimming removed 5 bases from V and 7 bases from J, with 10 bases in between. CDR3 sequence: CASSPILNTQYF. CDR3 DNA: TGTGCCAGCAGTCCAATCCTTAATACGCAGTATTTT.

CDR3 nucleotides: TGTGCCAGTAGTATACTCTTTTCGGGGAACGAGCAGTTCTTC. Translated, it gives CASSILFSGNEQFF. The chain recombines TRBV19 with TRBJ2-1; a weak D match, TRBD2 (5 bases). The CDR3 has 14 residues. Germline CDR1 is LNHDA and CDR2 is SQIVND (reference sequence). The V gene lost 2 bases and the J gene lost 10 bases, with 15 bases spanning the gap.

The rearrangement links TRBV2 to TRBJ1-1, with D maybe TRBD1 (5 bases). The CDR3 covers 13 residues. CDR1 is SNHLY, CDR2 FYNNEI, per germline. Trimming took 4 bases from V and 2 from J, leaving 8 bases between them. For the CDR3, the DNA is TGTGCCAGCAGTGGGGGGATCAACACTGAAGCTTTCTTT. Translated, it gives CASSGGINTEAFF.

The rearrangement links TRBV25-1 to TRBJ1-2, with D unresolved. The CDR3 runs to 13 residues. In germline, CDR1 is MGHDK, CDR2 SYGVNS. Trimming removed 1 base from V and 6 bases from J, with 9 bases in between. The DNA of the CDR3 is TGTGCCAGCAGTGAATTGGGATTCGATGGCTACACCTTC. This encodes CASSELGFDGYTF.

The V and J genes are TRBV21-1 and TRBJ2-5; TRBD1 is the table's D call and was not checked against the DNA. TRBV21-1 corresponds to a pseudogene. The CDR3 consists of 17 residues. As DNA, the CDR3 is TGTGCCAGCAGCGACCCCACCCGGGACAGTCAACAAGAGACCCAGTACTTC. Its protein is CASSDPTRDSQQETQYF.

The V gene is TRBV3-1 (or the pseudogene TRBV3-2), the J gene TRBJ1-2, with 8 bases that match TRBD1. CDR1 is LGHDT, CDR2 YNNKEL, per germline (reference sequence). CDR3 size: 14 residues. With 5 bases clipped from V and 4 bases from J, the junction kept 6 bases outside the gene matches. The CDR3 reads CASSTGQGVYGYTF. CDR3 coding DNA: TGTGCCAGCAGCACAGGACAGGGCGTCTATGGCTACACCTTC.